The source of this T cell receptor (beta chain) is a study of cytomegalovirus exposure and HLA in healthy donors. Trimming removed 2 bases from V and 0 bases from J, with 7 bases in between. CDR1 SNHLY and CDR2 FYNNEI come from the germline V gene. This CDR3 comprises 14 residues. Repertoires were generated with immunoSEQ multiplex PCR, while TCRdb's copy carries only in-frame clones and drops some. The profile covers over 250,000 clones, with around 86% appearing a single time and about 1% taken by the ten largest. Study findings and constraints: The majority of TCR sequences were rare, yet some public TCRs appeared in many donors.

As concerns this clone: Its antigen is undetermined.

The chain is built from TRBV2 and TRBJ2-5, with D possibly matching TRBD1 (5 bases). The clonotype comes from a woman aged 18 to 35 in good health and CMV-seronegative. The sequenced sample consisted of PBMCs. This chain's CDR3 is CASSEQGYQETQYF. CDR3 bases: TGTGCCAGCAGTGAACAGGGTTACCAAGAGACCCAGTACTTC.